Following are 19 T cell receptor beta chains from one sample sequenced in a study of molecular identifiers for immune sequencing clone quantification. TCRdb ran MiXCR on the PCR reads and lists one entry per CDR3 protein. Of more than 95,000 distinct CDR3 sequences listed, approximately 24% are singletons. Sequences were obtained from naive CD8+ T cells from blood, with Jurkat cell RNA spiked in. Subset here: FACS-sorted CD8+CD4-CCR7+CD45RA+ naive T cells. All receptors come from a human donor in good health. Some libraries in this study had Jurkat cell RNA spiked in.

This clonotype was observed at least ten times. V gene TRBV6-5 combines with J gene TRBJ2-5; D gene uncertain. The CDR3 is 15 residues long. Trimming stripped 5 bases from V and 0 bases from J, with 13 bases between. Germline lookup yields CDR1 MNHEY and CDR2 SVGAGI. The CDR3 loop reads CASSPRTTYQETQYF. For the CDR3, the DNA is TGTGCCAGCAGTCCGCGGACCACATACCAAGAGACCCAGTACTTC.

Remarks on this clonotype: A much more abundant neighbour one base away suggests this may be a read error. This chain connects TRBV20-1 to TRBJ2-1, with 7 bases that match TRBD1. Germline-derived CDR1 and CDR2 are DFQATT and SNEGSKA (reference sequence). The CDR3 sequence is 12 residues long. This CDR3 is CSAEGQSNEQLF. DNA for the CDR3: TGCAGTGCCGAGGGACAGAGCAATGAGCAGCTCTTC.

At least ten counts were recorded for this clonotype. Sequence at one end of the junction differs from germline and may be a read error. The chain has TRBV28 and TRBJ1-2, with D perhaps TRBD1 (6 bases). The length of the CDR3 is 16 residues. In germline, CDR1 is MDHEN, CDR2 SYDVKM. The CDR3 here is CASSTGHQSDAYGYTF. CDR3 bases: TGCGCCAGCAGCACGGGACACCAATCAGACGCCTATGGCTACACCTTC.

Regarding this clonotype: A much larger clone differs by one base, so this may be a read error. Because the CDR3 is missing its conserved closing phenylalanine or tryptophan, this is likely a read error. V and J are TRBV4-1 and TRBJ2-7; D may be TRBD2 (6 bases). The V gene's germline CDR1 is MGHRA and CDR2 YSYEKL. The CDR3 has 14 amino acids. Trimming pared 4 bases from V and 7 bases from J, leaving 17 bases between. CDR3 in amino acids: CASSPDLWAGEQYL. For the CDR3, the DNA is TGCGCCAGCAGCCCCGATTTATGGGCGGGGGAGCAGTACCTC.

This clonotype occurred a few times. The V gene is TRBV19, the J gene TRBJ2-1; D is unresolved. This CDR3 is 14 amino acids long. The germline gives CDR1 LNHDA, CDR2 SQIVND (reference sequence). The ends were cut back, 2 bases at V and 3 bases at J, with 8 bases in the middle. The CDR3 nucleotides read TGTGCCAGTAGTATAACCATGGACTACAATGAGCAGTTCTTC. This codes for CASSITMDYNEQFF.

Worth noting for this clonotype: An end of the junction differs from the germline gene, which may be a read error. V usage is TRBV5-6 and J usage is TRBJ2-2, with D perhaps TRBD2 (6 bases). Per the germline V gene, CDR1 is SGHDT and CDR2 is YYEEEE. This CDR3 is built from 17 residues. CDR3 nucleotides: TGTGCCAGCGGCTTGGGAACGGTACGGGAGTCGGCCGGGGAGCTGTTTTTT. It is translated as CASGLGTVRESAGELFF.

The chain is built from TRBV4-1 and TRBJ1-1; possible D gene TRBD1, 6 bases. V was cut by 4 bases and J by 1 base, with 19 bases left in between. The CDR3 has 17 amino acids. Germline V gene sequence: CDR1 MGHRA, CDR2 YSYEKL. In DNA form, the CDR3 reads TGCGCCAGCAGCCCCACGACGGGGGGCAGCGGGAACACTGAAGCTTTCTTT. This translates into CASSPTTGGSGNTEAFF.

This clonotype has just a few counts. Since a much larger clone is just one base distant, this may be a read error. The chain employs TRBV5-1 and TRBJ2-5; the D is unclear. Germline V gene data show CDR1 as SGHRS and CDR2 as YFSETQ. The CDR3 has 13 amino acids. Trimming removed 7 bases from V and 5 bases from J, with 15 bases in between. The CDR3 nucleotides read TGCGCCAGCGGACCCCTTAATGAGGAGACCCAGTACTTC. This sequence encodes CASGPLNEETQYF.

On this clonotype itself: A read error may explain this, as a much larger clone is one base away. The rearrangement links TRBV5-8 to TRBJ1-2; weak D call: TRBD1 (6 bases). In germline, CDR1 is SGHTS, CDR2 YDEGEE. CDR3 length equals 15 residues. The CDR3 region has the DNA TGTGCCGGCAGCTTACGGACAGATTCTAACTATGGCTACACCTTC. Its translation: CAGSLRTDSNYGYTF.

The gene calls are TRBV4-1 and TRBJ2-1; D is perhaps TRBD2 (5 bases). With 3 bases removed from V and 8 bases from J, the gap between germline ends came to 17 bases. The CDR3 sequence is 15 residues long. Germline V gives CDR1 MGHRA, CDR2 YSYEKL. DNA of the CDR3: TGCGCCAGCAGCCACCTTACTAGTACTAAAGATGAGCAGTTCTTC. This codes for CASSHLTSTKDEQFF.

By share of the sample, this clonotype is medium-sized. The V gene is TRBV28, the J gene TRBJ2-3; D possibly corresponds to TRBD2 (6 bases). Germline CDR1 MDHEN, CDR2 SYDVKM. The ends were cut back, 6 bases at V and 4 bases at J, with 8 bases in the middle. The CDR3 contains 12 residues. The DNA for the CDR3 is TGTGCCAGCAGCCCGGGGGCAGATACGCAGTATTTT. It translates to CASSPGADTQYF. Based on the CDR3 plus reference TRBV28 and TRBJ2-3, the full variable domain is DVKVTQSSRYLVKRTGEKVFLECVQDMDHENMFWYRQDPGLGLRLIYFSYDVKMKEKGDIPEGYSVSREKKERFSLILESASTNQTSMYLCASSPGADTQYFGPGTRLTVL.

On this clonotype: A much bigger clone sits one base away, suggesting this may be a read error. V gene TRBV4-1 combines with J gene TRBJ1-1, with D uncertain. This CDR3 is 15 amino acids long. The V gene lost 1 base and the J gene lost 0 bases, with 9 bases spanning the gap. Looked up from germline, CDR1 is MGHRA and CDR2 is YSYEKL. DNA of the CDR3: TGCGCCAGCAGCCAAGTGCGGACGCTGAACACTGAAGCTTTCTTT. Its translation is CASSQVRTLNTEAFF.

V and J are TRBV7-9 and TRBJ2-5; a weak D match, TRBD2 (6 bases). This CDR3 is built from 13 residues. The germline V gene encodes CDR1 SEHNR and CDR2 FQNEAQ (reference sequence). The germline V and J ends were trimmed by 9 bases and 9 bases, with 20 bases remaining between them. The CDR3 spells CASKSGPPAPQYF. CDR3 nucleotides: TGTGCCAGTAAAAGCGGGCCCCCCGCGCCCCAGTACTTC.

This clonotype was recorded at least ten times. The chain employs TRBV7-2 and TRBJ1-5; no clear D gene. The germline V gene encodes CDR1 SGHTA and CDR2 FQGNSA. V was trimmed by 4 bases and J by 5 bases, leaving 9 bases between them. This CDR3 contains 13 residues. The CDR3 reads CASSSAPDQPQHF. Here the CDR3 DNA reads TGTGCCAGCAGCTCGGCCCCAGATCAGCCCCAGCATTTT.

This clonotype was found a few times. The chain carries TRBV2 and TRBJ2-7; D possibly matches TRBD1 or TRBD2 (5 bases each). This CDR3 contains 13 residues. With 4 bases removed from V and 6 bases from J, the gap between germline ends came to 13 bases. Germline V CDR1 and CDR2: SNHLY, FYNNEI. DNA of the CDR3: TGTGCCAGCAGTGTGTCACGAGGGGTCGAGCAGTACTTC. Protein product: CASSVSRGVEQYF.

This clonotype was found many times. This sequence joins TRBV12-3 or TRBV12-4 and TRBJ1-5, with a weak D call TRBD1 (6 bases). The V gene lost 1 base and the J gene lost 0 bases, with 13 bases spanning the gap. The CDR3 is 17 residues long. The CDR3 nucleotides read TGTGCCAGCAGTTTAGTGGACAGTCCAGATAGCAATCAGCCCCAGCATTTT. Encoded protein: CASSLVDSPDSNQPQHF.

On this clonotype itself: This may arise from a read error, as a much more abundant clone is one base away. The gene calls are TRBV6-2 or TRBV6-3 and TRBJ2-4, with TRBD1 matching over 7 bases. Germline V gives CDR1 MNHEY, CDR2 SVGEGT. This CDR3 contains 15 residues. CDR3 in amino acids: CASRSTGAPKDIQYF. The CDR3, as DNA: TGTGCCAGCAGATCCACAGGGGCACCCAAAGACATTCAGTACTTC.

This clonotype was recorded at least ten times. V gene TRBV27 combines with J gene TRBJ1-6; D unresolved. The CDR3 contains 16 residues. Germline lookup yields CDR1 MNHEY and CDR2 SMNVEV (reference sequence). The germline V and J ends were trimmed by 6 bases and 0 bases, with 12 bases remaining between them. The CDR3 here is CASSPAGSSYNSPLHF. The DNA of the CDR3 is TGTGCCAGCAGCCCGGCCGGGAGCTCCTATAATTCACCCCTCCACTTT.

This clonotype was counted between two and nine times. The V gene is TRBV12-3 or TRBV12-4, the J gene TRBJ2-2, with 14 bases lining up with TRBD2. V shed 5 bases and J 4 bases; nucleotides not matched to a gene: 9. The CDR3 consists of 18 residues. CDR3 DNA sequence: TGTGCCAGCAGTCTGAGACTAGCGGGGGGGCCAGGCACCGGGGAGCTGTTTTTT. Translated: CASSLRLAGGPGTGELFF.